This T cell receptor (beta chain) was identified during a study of response to subunit inactivated influenza vaccine. Study-wide findings and caveats: The study's authors posited that every seasonal influenza vaccination enlists few new T cells.

TCRdb analysed the RT-PCR reads with MiXCR anew, one entry per CDR3 protein. The sample records around 470,000 distinct CDR3 sequences, less than 7.5% being singletons. This clonotype was recorded a few times. Its matching antigen is unknown. The source material was PBMCs from blood, sampled less than 30 months after vaccination. This TCR came from a man between 50 and 69 years old who received an inactivated influenza vaccine.

DNA for the CDR3: TGTGCCAGCAGTTATACAGGGGGCATTTCCCAGTACTTC. Protein product: CASSYTGGISQYF. This sequence joins TRBV6-2 or TRBV6-3 and TRBJ2-5, with TRBD1 matching over 9 bases. J lost 9 bases, V lost 3 bases, and 5 bases had no gene match. The CDR3 runs 13 residues. Germline CDR1 reads MNHEY; CDR2 reads SVGEGT.